One sample yielded the 16 T cell receptor beta chains listed below, sequenced in a study of identical twins. TCRdb called the 5' RACE reads again in MiXCR, with one record for every CDR3 protein. The data hold 100,000 or so distinct CDR3 sequences, with 5.9% observed a single time. The sequencing input was memory T cells sorted from blood. The receptor source for this set is a woman aged 45-65 years in good health.

This clonotype came up many times. V is TRBV7-8 and J is TRBJ1-4; TRBD1 might be the D (5 bases). In germline, CDR1 is SGHVS, CDR2 FQNEAQ. This CDR3 region has 13 residues. Deletions cut 8 bases from V and 0 bases from J, with 7 bases between. CDR3 in amino acids: CASGGATNEKLFF. Written as DNA, the CDR3 is TGTGCCAGCGGGGGGGCAACTAATGAAAAACTGTTTTTT.

In this sample, this clonotype turned up many times. For the CDR3, the DNA is TGCGCCAGCAGGCCGGGACAGGGAACATCTGGGGCCAACGTCCTGACTTTC. Encoded protein: CASRPGQGTSGANVLTF. The rearrangement joins TRBV5-1 to TRBJ2-6; 9 bases line up with TRBD1. Germline V gene sequence: CDR1 SGHRS, CDR2 YFSETQ. V trimming: 5 bases; J trimming: 1 base; junction bases outside the gene matches: 7. The CDR3 sequence is 17 residues long.

This clonotype was detected many times. The chain is built from TRBV6-2 or TRBV6-3 and TRBJ2-7, with D possibly being TRBD2 (6 bases). This CDR3 has 13 amino acids. CDR1 is MNHEY, CDR2 SVGEGT, per germline. With 2 bases removed from V and 3 bases from J, the gap between germline ends came to 8 bases. The CDR3 region is CASSYGSGYEQYF. CDR3 nucleotide sequence: TGTGCCAGCAGTTACGGTAGCGGCTACGAGCAGTACTTC.

This clonotype was detected ten times or more. V usage is TRBV11-2 and J usage is TRBJ2-1, with TRBD2 matching 12 bases. Germline lookup yields CDR1 SGHAT and CDR2 FQNNGV. The junction had 11 bases not matched to a gene; V was cut back by 1 base and J by 10 bases. The CDR3 covers 17 residues. The chain's CDR3 is CASSLALLAGGPGEQFF. The CDR3 nucleotides read TGTGCCAGCAGCTTAGCCCTGCTAGCGGGAGGGCCCGGGGAGCAGTTCTTC.

This clonotype has just a few counts. This rearrangement joins TRBV3-1 to TRBJ1-1; the D gene is possibly TRBD1 (5 bases). Per germline, CDR1 LGHDT and CDR2 YNNKEL (reference sequence). Trimming stripped 7 bases from V and 6 bases from J, with 15 bases between. The CDR3 covers 13 residues. CDR3 protein: CASTHRRDSEAFF. CDR3 in DNA: TGTGCCAGCACTCATAGACGGGACTCTGAAGCTTTCTTT.

V usage is TRBV20-1 and J usage is TRBJ2-4; no reliable D call. Germline V gives CDR1 DFQATT, CDR2 SNEGSKA (reference sequence). The CDR3 sequence is 16 residues long. Trimming shortened V by 1 base and J by 1 base, and 14 bases separated the two germline ends. The chain's CDR3 is CSARGVASGAKNIQYF. The CDR3 nucleotides read TGCAGTGCTAGAGGAGTCGCAAGTGGGGCCAAAAACATTCAGTACTTC.

The sample holds a few counts of this clonotype. J is TRBJ2-5 and V is TRBV6-1; TRBD2 agrees at 7 bases. This CDR3 is 17 amino acids long. The germline V gene has CDR1 MNHNS and CDR2 SASEGT. V shed 5 bases, J shed 2 bases, and the junction held 14 bases outside the gene matches. CDR3 bases: TGTGCCAGCAGTATGAAGGCGGGAGCGGACTATCAAGAGACCCAGTACTTC. Protein product: CASSMKAGADYQETQYF.

The table lists this clonotype with many counts. The chain employs TRBV24-1 and TRBJ2-2; D call uncertain. V was shortened by 9 bases and J by 5 bases, with 12 bases between the two germline ends. This CDR3 contains 13 residues. Per the germline V gene, CDR1 is KGHDR and CDR2 is SFDVKD. Written as DNA, the CDR3 is TGTGCCACCTCGGGTCGACGAACCGGGGAGCTGTTTTTT. Protein product: CATSGRRTGELFF.

By sample share, this clonotype is medium-sized. The chain has TRBV20-1 and TRBJ2-5; 14 bases line up with TRBD2. The V gene end was trimmed by 1 base and the J gene end by 2 bases; junction bases not matched to a gene: 12. The CDR3 consists of 19 residues. CDR1 DFQATT and CDR2 SNEGSKA come from the germline V gene (reference sequence). The DNA for the CDR3 is TGCAGTGCTAGAGGGCTACCGGGACTAGCGGGAGTCCCACAAGAGACCCAGTACTTC. Residues: CSARGLPGLAGVPQETQYF.

This clonotype was found a few times. The chain has TRBV7-2 and TRBJ2-7, with D possibly being TRBD1 or TRBD2 (5 bases each). The germline CDR1 and CDR2 sequences are SGHTA and FQGNSA. V was pared by 5 bases and J by 2 bases, with 13 bases between. This CDR3 is 14 amino acids long. Written as DNA, the CDR3 is TGTGCCAGCAGCCAGGGACGGGAAACCTACGAGCAGTACTTC. Protein product: CASSQGRETYEQYF.

The genes are TRBV2 and TRBJ2-7, with TRBD1 matching over 7 bases. The CDR3 spans 11 residues. Germline V gives CDR1 SNHLY, CDR2 FYNNEI. The V segment lost 8 bases and the J segment 12 bases; nucleotides outside the gene matches: 10. CDR3 DNA sequence: TGTGCCAGCCAGACAGGGATTCGGCCGTACTTC. Residues: CASQTGIRPYF.

In its sample, this clonotype was seen many times. The J gene is TRBJ1-6, the V gene TRBV7-2; 7 nucleotides match TRBD1. The CDR3 contains 16 residues. Per the germline V gene, CDR1 is SGHTA and CDR2 is FQGNSA. Trimming cost V 4 bases and J 11 bases; bases outside gene matches: 14. CDR3 DNA: TGTGCCAGCAGCTCCAACCCAACAGGGGTCGGTACACCCCTCCACTTT. Its translation is CASSSNPTGVGTPLHF.

This clonotype came up a few times. The J gene is TRBJ2-1, the V gene TRBV7-9, with 11 bases identical to TRBD2. This CDR3 region has 14 residues. Germline V CDR1 and CDR2: SEHNR, FQNEAQ (reference sequence). Unmatched junction bases numbered 4, after V lost 6 bases and J lost 6 bases. The CDR3 sequence: CASRASGRSNEQFF. For the CDR3, the DNA is TGTGCCAGCAGGGCTAGCGGGAGGAGCAATGAGCAGTTCTTC.

In its sample, this clonotype was seen many times. V usage is TRBV10-3 and J usage is TRBJ2-3; D uncertain. The CDR3 has 13 amino acids. CDR1 and CDR2 from the germline V gene are ENHRY and SYGVKD. The germline V and J ends were trimmed by 0 bases and 6 bases, with 7 bases remaining between them. The CDR3 sequence: CAISESSADTQYF. CDR3 nucleotide sequence: TGTGCCATCAGTGAGTCTTCGGCGGATACGCAGTATTTT.

Many counts were recorded for this clonotype. This chain links TRBV5-1 with TRBJ1-2; D ambiguous. CDR3 length: 14 residues. Per germline, CDR1 SGHRS and CDR2 YFSETQ. Between the trimmed V and J ends, which lost 1 base and 2 bases, there was a span of 9 bases. In DNA form, the CDR3 reads TGCGCCAGCAGCTTGTCCTTGGTAAACTATGGCTACACCTTC. This codes for CASSLSLVNYGYTF.

This clonotype turned up a few times. CDR3 region: CASSFLKAETQYF. The CDR3 DNA reads TGTGCCAGCAGCTTCTTGAAGGCTGAGACCCAGTACTTC. The chain has TRBV11-3 and TRBJ2-5; no definite D call. CDR1 is SGHNT and CDR2 is YENEEA in the germline V gene. There are 13 residues in the CDR3. V was pared by 3 bases and J by 5 bases, with 10 bases between.